This paragraph reports one T cell receptor beta chain. The data originate from a study of blood T cell repertoires in COVID-19. Study at large: The study drew acute and convalescent COVID-19 samples from the United States, Italy and Spain. PBMCs, B-cell-depleted T cells, or T cells provided the cDNA or gDNA that made up the material.

Trimming removed 3 bases from V and 4 bases from J; junction bases left unmatched: 7. Germline V lookup: CDR1 LGHNA, CDR2 YSLEER. CDR3 length equals 17 residues. The protocol was immunoSEQ multiplex PCR, while the TCRdb copy is restricted to in-frame clones and leaves out a portion. The table records about 140,000 clones, around 87% of them present only once. The sequenced sample consisted of peripheral blood. The receptor was isolated from a woman in her 40s with acute or convalescent COVID-19. The rearrangement links TRBV4-3 to TRBJ1-6; 9 bases are a match to TRBD1. The CDR3 spells CASSHGDRAIYNSPLHF. Written as DNA, the CDR3 is TGCGCCAGCAGCCATGGGGACAGGGCTATATATAATTCACCCCTCCACTTT.